Listed below are T cell receptor beta chains from one sample, sequenced in a study of blood T cell repertoires in COVID-19. Method: immunoSEQ multiplex PCR; TCRdb's copy keeps in-frame clones and lacks some. This table has almost 300,000 clones, 85% to 90% appearing once. Specimen: peripheral blood. These receptors all stem from a woman in her 30s with COVID-19, enrolled during active disease. CDR3s include the opening cysteine and the closing phenylalanine or tryptophan. Each record gives: V gene, J gene, CDR3 protein.

TRBV6-5	TRBJ1-2	CASTRQSNNYGYTF
TRBV4-1	TRBJ1-4	CASSQPGQKFEKLFF
TRBV5-1	TRBJ2-3	CASSLGYLRGSTDTQYF
TRBV9	TRBJ2-3	CASSVGGADTQYF
TRBV4-2	TRBJ2-1	CASSLSEAARSYNEQFF
TRBV6-5	TRBJ1-4	CASSFRQINEKLFF
TRBV10-1	TRBJ2-7	CASSEQGFSYEQYF
TRBV7-9	TRBJ2-5	CASSFPRRRDGGETQYF
TRBV7-2	TRBJ2-2	CASSPTSLRGAGELFF
TRBV19	TRBJ1-6	CASNQIRVFNSPLHF
TRBV5-4	TRBJ2-7	CASSGGLSSYEQYF
TRBV12-2	TRBJ2-7	CASRSISGVVEQYF
TRBV19	TRBJ1-1	CASSQDTRFEAFF
TRBV11-2	TRBJ2-1	CASSLRTSGSYNEQFF
TRBV27	TRBJ2-7	CASSFGPSLNYEQYF
TRBV6-5	TRBJ2-1	CASSYADGEQFF
TRBV6-5	TRBJ2-5	CASSYDLGQQETQYF
TRBV6-5	TRBJ1-1	CASFRVFTEAFF
TRBV27	TRBJ1-5	CASSSPRGPQHF
TRBV13	TRBJ2-5	CASSPDRGPQETQYF
TRBV12-3/TRBV12-4	TRBJ1-2	CASSDRLYGYTF
TRBV24-1	TRBJ2-7	CATSDPGQTKSYEQYF
TRBV7-9	TRBJ1-1	CASSLDRVTTEAFF
TRBV7-9	TRBJ1-1	CASTPGGTEAFF
TRBV14	TRBJ1-2	CASSQEGTGTVYGYTF
TRBV27	TRBJ2-7	CASSLLLAGETYEQYF
TRBV10-3	TRBJ2-7	CAIKGDRGLFAYEQYF
TRBV19	TRBJ1-6	CASSIDPQVQGLYNSPLHF
TRBV6-1	TRBJ1-1	CASSENSGAFF
TRBV13	TRBJ2-5	CASSQRLAGLSETQYF
TRBV6-5	TRBJ1-2	CASLQAGGIYGYTF
TRBV6-5	TRBJ1-5	CASSNGGGNQPQHF
TRBV11-3	TRBJ2-2	CASSPLSGGAGELFF
TRBV18	TRBJ2-5	CASRTMWETQYF
TRBV9	TRBJ1-6	CASSVGSAYNSPLHF
TRBV6-1	TRBJ2-7	CASSDVQLPPYEQYF
TRBV10-3	TRBJ2-7	CAIRPGGSYEQYF
TRBV6-5	TRBJ1-1	CASSYTGTNTEAFF
TRBV5-8	TRBJ1-1	CASSLAPPKAFF
TRBV6-1	TRBJ1-3	CASIEGGSGNTIYF
TRBV4-1	TRBJ2-2	CASSQDGRGSGRELFF
TRBV19	TRBJ1-1	CASMTGVRLVNTEAFF
TRBV5-1	TRBJ2-1	CASSLGGGSNEQFF
TRBV10-3	TRBJ1-3	CAISRTDLNTIYF
TRBV4-1	TRBJ2-1	CASSPMGELDEQFF
TRBV5-4	TRBJ1-2	CASSLLTGGAEGYTF
TRBV18	TRBJ1-1	CASSPLARGGPIKMNTEAFF
TRBV5-1	TRBJ1-4	CASSFTGTNEKLFF
TRBV3-1/TRBV3-2	TRBJ1-2	CASSHRGGQAVYGYTF
TRBV7-6	TRBJ1-1	CASSPAGGWSKDTEAFF
TRBV6-5	TRBJ1-5	CASSGTGNSNQPQHF